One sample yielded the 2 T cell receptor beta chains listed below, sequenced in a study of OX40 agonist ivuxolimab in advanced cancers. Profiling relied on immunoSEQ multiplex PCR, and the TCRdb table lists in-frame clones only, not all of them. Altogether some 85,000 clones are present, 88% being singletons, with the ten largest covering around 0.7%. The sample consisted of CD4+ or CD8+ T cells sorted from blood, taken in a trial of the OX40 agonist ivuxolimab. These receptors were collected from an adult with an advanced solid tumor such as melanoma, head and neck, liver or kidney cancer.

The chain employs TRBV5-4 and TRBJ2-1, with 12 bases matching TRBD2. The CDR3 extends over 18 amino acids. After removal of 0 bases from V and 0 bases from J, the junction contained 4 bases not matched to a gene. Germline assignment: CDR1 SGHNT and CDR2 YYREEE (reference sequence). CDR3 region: CASSLGTSGTSSYNEQFF. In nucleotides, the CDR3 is TGTGCCAGCAGCTTGGGGACTAGCGGGACCTCCTCCTACAATGAGCAGTTCTTC.

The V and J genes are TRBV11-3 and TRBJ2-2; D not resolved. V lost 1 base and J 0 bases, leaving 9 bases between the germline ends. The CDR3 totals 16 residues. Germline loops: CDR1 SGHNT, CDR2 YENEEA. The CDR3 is CASSLVAGSNTGELFF. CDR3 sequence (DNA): TGTGCCAGCAGCTTAGTTGCAGGTTCGAACACCGGGGAGCTGTTTTTT. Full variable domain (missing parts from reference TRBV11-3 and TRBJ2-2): EAGVVQSPRYKIIEKKQPVAFWCNPISGHNTLYWYLQNLGQGPELLIRYENEEAVDDSQLPKDRFSAERLKGVDSTLKIQPAELGDSAVYLCASSLVAGSNTGELFFGEGSRLTVL.